The sequence of this T cell receptor (beta chain) was determined in a study of vaccination and CD4 T cells after COVID-19. In the study overall: The authors exposed cells to overlapping spike peptides derived from SARS-CoV-2, HCoV-NL63, HCoV-OC43 and HCoV-229E. Findings of the study overall: Recorded median SARS-CoV-2-reactive clonotype numbers increased from about 20 to 38 without reaching significance.

The sample holds a few counts of this clonotype. Its antigen remains unidentified. Germline CDR1 is LGHNT and CDR2 is FRNRAP. Trimming shortened V by 6 bases and J by 9 bases, and 6 bases separated the two germline ends. This CDR3 is 10 amino acids long. Stated treatment: approximately nine-day PBMC culture with coronavirus spike peptide pools or control peptides (ViraFEST assay). Sequencing of cultured CD4+ T cell DNA used the Oncomine TCR Beta short-read assay. TCRdb reprocessed the PCR reads with MiXCR, giving one entry per CDR3 protein. In the table there are over 20,000 distinct CDR3 sequences, about 64% of which are singletons.

The sequencing sample was made of CD4+ T cells from blood, cultured in vitro. This sequence was found in a human donor who had recovered from COVID-19. The V and J genes are TRBV12-5 and TRBJ1-5; D is unclear. The CDR3: CASGPLPQHF. The CDR3 DNA is TGTGCTAGTGGCCCCCTGCCCCAGCATTTT.